This TCR beta chain was identified in a study of T cell responses to AZD1222 COVID-19 vaccine. The germline CDR1 and CDR2 sequences are MDHEN and SYDVKM. The CDR3 runs to 12 residues. V was clipped by 6 bases and J by 3 bases, with 8 bases between them. Study-wide results and caveats: The study found vaccine-associated CD4 TCRs spanning spike, dominant at 160-218 and 743-854.

About this clone itself: Antigen specificity is unknown.

Repertoires were generated with immunoSEQ multiplex PCR, while TCRdb's copy carries only in-frame clones and drops some. Counted here are over 95,000 clones, 80% to 95% occurring once; the ten biggest clones make up 8% to 9.5%. The sequence was collected from an adult who received the AZD1222 COVID-19 vaccine. The chain couples TRBV28 to TRBJ1-2; D unresolved. Specimen: peripheral blood, collected 28 days after the second AZD1222 dose. The CDR3, as DNA: TGTGCCAGCAGCTGGTCGGACTATGGCTACACCTTC. It is translated as CASSWSDYGYTF.